The entry that follows covers one T cell receptor (beta chain) sequence. Clones were read by immunoSEQ multiplex PCR, and TCRdb kept only the in-frame ones, dropping some. The table includes about 220,000 clones, 85% to 95% detected once. The CDR3 has 14 amino acids. In germline, CDR1 is MGHRA, CDR2 YSYEKL. Trimming cost V 0 bases and J 2 bases, with 7 bases left between them. The sample belongs to a study of control samples from healthy donors and cancer patients. The origin of this receptor is a man aged 50-60 years in good health. The chain combines TRBV4-1 with TRBJ1-1, with D unclear. The sequenced material came from blood. This chain's CDR3 is CASSQDSGNTEAFF. The DNA of the CDR3 is TGCGCCAGCAGCCAAGATAGCGGAAACACTGAAGCTTTCTTT.